A single sample gave rise to the 23 T cell receptor beta chains below, sequenced in a study of monozygotic twins with cystic fibrosis. Clones were read by immunoSEQ multiplex PCR, and TCRdb kept only the in-frame ones, dropping some. The sample holds roughly 26,000 clones, just over 90% seen once. The sequenced sample consisted of blood. The receptors originated from a girl aged 2 to 10 with cystic fibrosis.

The chain is built from TRBV7-2 and TRBJ1-2; the D gene is possibly TRBD1 (5 bases). V was cut by 7 bases and J by 0 bases, with 18 bases left in between. Looked up from germline, CDR1 is SGHTA and CDR2 is FQGNSA. CDR3 length equals 16 residues. The DNA of the CDR3 is TGTGCCAGCAACTCTCCCTTACAGGCCTCTAACTATGGCTACACCTTC. This codes for CASNSPLQASNYGYTF.

The rearrangement joins TRBV6-5 to TRBJ2-3; 11 bases align to TRBD2. With V trimmed by 0 bases and J by 1 base, 0 bases remained unmatched. Germline values: CDR1 MNHEY, CDR2 SVGAGI. The CDR3 spans 16 residues. The CDR3 sequence: CASSYSTSGGTDTQYF. The CDR3 coding sequence is TGTGCCAGCAGTTACTCGACTAGCGGGGGCACAGATACGCAGTATTTT.

J is TRBJ2-7 and V is TRBV6-5, with 7 positions matching TRBD1. The CDR3 is 16 residues long. Per germline, CDR1 MNHEY and CDR2 SVGAGI. Trimming took 0 bases from V and 5 from J; bases not matched to a gene: 10. CDR3 residues: CASSYSEVTGTHEQYF. The CDR3 DNA follows: TGTGCCAGCAGTTACTCGGAGGTGACAGGGACACACGAGCAGTACTTC.

This clone was seen more than once but under ten times. V usage is TRBV2 and J usage is TRBJ2-1, with 7 bases that match TRBD2. The germline V gene encodes CDR1 SNHLY and CDR2 FYNNEI. This CDR3 is built from 14 residues. Trimming removed 8 bases from V and 5 bases from J; junction bases left unmatched: 9. Here the CDR3 reads CASRRGVADNEQFF. CDR3 nucleotides: TGTGCCAGCCGCCGGGGGGTTGCGGACAATGAGCAGTTCTTC. The full variable domain, with the rest looked up from reference TRBV2 and TRBJ2-1, is EPEVTQTPSHQVTQMGQEVILRCVPISNHLYFYWYRQILGQKVEFLVSFYNNEISEKSEIFDDQFSVERPDGSNFTLKIRSTKLEDSAMYFCASRRGVADNEQFFGPGTRLTVL.

The CDR3 DNA sequence: TGTGCCAGCAGTAAAGACAGGGGTGAGGAGGTCACTGAAGCTTTCTTT. Protein product: CASSKDRGEEVTEAFF. This chain joins TRBV2 and TRBJ1-1; 8 nucleotides align to TRBD1. Germline loops: CDR1 SNHLY, CDR2 FYNNEI. The V segment lost 5 bases and the J segment 4 bases; nucleotides outside the gene matches: 12. CDR3 size: 16 residues.

The rearrangement links TRBV6-1 to TRBJ1-3, with 7 bases matching TRBD1. Germline V gene lookup returns CDR1 MNHNS and CDR2 SASEGT. V shed 1 base, J shed 4 bases, and the junction held 7 bases outside the gene matches. The CDR3 extends over 16 amino acids. The CDR3 sequence is CASSEGAGGRGNTIYF. The CDR3 DNA reads as TGTGCCAGCAGTGAAGGGGCAGGGGGGAGAGGAAACACCATATATTTT.

The chain links TRBV29-1 to TRBJ1-2; D unclear. The V and J ends lost 0 bases and 6 bases respectively, with 17 bases between them. Looked up from germline, CDR1 is SQVTM and CDR2 is ANQGSEA. The CDR3 contains 15 residues. The CDR3 loop is CSVEEEKRVRNGYTF. The CDR3 bases are TGCAGCGTTGAAGAGGAGAAAAGGGTTCGGAATGGCTACACCTTC. The variable domain in full, completed from reference TRBV29-1 and TRBJ1-2, reads SAVISQKPSRDICQRGTSLTIQCQVDSQVTMMFWYRQQPGQSLTLIATANQGSEATYESGFVIDKFPISRPNLTFSTLTVSNMSPEDSSIYLCSVEEEKRVRNGYTFGSGTRLTVV.

This chain connects TRBV9 to TRBJ2-7; the D call may be TRBD1 or TRBD2 (5 bases each). CDR1 is SGDLS, CDR2 YYNGEE, per germline. V shed 3 bases and J shed 2 bases, with 12 bases lying between them. This CDR3 region has 14 residues. CDR3 residues: CASSAFGTTYEQYF. DNA of the CDR3: TGTGCCAGCAGCGCATTCGGGACCACCTACGAGCAGTACTTC.

This chain links TRBV6-6 with TRBJ1-2, with D hard to call. The V gene's germline CDR1 is MNHNY and CDR2 SVGAGI (reference sequence). The V end was cut by 6 bases, the J end by 0 bases, with 14 bases between. The CDR3 is made up of 15 amino acids. The CDR3 spells CASRGDRLANYGYTF. CDR3 sequence (DNA): TGTGCCAGCAGGGGCGACCGATTAGCTAACTATGGCTACACCTTC.

The V gene is TRBV18, the J gene TRBJ1-2, with D possibly matching TRBD1 (6 bases). The CDR3 sequence is 15 residues long. The V end was cut by 3 bases, the J end by 4 bases, with 15 bases between. The germline V gene has CDR1 KGHSH and CDR2 LQKENI. CDR3 sequence reads: CASSPAGGGSYGYTF. For the CDR3, the DNA is TGTGCCAGCTCACCGGCCGGGGGCGGCAGCTATGGCTACACCTTC.

A remark on this clone: Because the CDR3's place on the DNA is in doubt, the DNA is left out and the CDR3 is given as listed by TCRdb. J is TRBJ2-5 and V is TRBV27; the table's D call, TRBD2, has no DNA check behind it. Termini included, the CDR3 measures 13 amino acids. Germline V CDR1 and CDR2: MNHEY, SMNVEV (reference sequence). The CDR3 protein is CASGWASGTFEYF.

The chain links TRBV2 to TRBJ1-2; tentatively, D is TRBD1 (5 bases). Trimming left V 0 bases short and J 8 bases short, with 10 bases between. There are 13 residues in the CDR3. Germline lookup yields CDR1 SNHLY and CDR2 FYNNEI. Here the CDR3 DNA reads TGTGCCAGCAGTGAAGCGGCAGGGAGCGGCTACACCTTC. Translating it yields CASSEAAGSGYTF.

The chain joins TRBV29-1 to TRBJ2-5, with D uncertain. The J call may be faulty, since TRBJ2-7 better matches the DNA end. CDR1 is SQVTM, CDR2 ANQGSEA, per germline. This CDR3 comprises 11 residues. In DNA, the CDR3 is TGCAGCGTTGCCGATACCTACGAGCAGTACTTC. Translating gives CSVADTYEQYF.

This chain uses TRBV5-4 with TRBJ2-2; 8 positions match TRBD2. The CDR3 is made up of 16 amino acids. Trimming took 4 bases from V and 4 from J; bases not matched to a gene: 9. Germline CDR1 and CDR2: SGHNT and YYREEE (reference sequence). For the CDR3, the DNA is TGTGCCAGCAGCGGGCCGGGACTAGTCGGCACCGGGGAGCTGTTTTTT. Translating it yields CASSGPGLVGTGELFF.

The chain is built from TRBV6-4 and TRBJ2-3; 12 bases align to TRBD2. CDR1 MRHNA and CDR2 SNTAGT come from the germline V gene. The CDR3 spans 16 residues. V gave up 0 bases and J gave up 6 bases; unmatched junction bases: 4. As DNA, the CDR3 is TGTGCCAGCAGTGACTCGCCTAGCGGGGGGGCTGATACGCAGTATTTT. Amino acids: CASSDSPSGGADTQYF.

The chain employs TRBV29-1 and TRBJ1-1; D perhaps matches TRBD1 (5 bases). CDR1 SQVTM and CDR2 ANQGSEA come from the germline V gene. The V end was cut by 4 bases, the J end by 0 bases, with 15 bases between. This CDR3 contains 15 residues. CDR3 protein: CSVGGQGQLNTEAFF. The CDR3 region has the DNA TGCAGCGTTGGTGGGCAGGGTCAACTGAACACTGAAGCTTTCTTT.

In DNA, the CDR3 is TGTGCCAGCAGCCATCCGACAGGGGGTGGGATTACTAATGAAAAACTGTTTTTT. Amino acids: CASSHPTGGGITNEKLFF. V is TRBV14 and J is TRBJ1-4; 9 nucleotides match TRBD1. The CDR3 covers 18 residues. The germline gives CDR1 SGHDN, CDR2 FVKESK. V was clipped by 3 bases and J by 2 bases; unmatched bases: 10.

V and J are TRBV7-8 and TRBJ1-1; maybe TRBD1 (5 bases). This CDR3 has 15 residues. In germline, CDR1 is SGHVS, CDR2 FQNEAQ. Trimming took off 0 bases at V and 2 bases at J, with 10 bases between the two ends. CDR3 residues: CASSLAPGFNTEAFF. DNA of the CDR3: TGTGCCAGCAGCTTAGCCCCAGGGTTCAACACTGAAGCTTTCTTT. The full variable domain, rest sourced from reference TRBV7-8 and TRBJ1-1, is GAGVSQSPRYKVAKRGQDVALRCDPISGHVSLFWYQQALGQGPEFLTYFQNEAQLDKSGLPSDRFFAERPEGSVSTLKIQRTQQEDSAVYLCASSLAPGFNTEAFFGQGTRLTVV.

The rearrangement uses TRBV5-6 and TRBJ1-2, with no clear D. V lost 6 bases, J lost 8 bases, and 14 bases lay in between. The V gene's germline CDR1 is SGHDT and CDR2 YYEEEE. There are 12 residues in the CDR3. The CDR3 DNA follows: TGTGCCAGCACCGACCTCACAAGGGGCTACACCTTC. It codes for CASTDLTRGYTF.

The rearrangement links TRBV7-9 to TRBJ1-1, with D perhaps matching TRBD1 (6 bases). With 1 base removed from V and 3 bases from J, the gap between germline ends came to 15 bases. Germline V gene sequence: CDR1 SEHNR, CDR2 FQNEAQ (reference sequence). This CDR3 comprises 16 residues. The CDR3 coding sequence is TGTGCCAGCAGCTTAGACAGGGAGATAGAGGACACTGAAGCTTTCTTT. This codes for CASSLDREIEDTEAFF.

The J gene is TRBJ2-7, the V gene TRBV5-4; 7 positions match TRBD1. Germline V CDR1 and CDR2: SGHNT, YYREEE (reference sequence). CDR3 length equals 13 residues. The V and J ends lost 0 bases and 7 bases, in that order; junction bases with no gene match: 4. The CDR3 DNA reads as TGTGCCAGCAGCTTGGGACAGGGCCGAGAGCAGTACTTC. Translation: CASSLGQGREQYF. Full variable domain (missing parts from reference TRBV5-4 and TRBJ2-7): ETGVTQSPTHLIKTRGQQVTLRCSSQSGHNTVSWYQQALGQGPQFIFQYYREEENGRGNFPPRFSGLQFPNYSSELNVNALELDDSALYLCASSLGQGREQYFGPGTRLTVT.

On this clone: A junction boundary mismatches the germline segment, possibly from a read error. This chain joins TRBV6-1 and TRBJ1-1; D is ambiguous. The CDR3 covers 13 residues. The germline V gene has CDR1 MNHNS and CDR2 SASEGT. CDR3: CASGEQPDTEAFF. The CDR3 DNA is TGTGCCAGCGGTGAGCAGCCGGACACTGAAGCTTTCTTT.

This chain links TRBV5-1 with TRBJ2-5; no definite D call. The CDR3 is 13 residues long. In germline, CDR1 is SGHRS, CDR2 YFSETQ. V was pared by 2 bases and J by 5 bases, with 10 bases between. The CDR3 sequence is CASSLGRVETQYF. CDR3 bases: TGCGCCAGCAGCTTAGGTCGCGTCGAGACCCAGTACTTC.